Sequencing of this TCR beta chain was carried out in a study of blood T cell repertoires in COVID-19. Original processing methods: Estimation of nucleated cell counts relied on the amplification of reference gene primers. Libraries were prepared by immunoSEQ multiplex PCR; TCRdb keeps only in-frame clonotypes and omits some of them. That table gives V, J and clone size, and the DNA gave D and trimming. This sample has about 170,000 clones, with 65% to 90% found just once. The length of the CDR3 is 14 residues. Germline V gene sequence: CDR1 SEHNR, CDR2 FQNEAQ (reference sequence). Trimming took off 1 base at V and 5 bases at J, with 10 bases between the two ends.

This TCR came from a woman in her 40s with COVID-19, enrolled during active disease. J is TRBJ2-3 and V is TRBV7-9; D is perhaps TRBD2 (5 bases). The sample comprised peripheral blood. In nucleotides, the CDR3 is TGTGCCAGCAGCTTAGGAGGGCCGGTAGATACGCAGTATTTT. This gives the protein CASSLGGPVDTQYF.